A single sample gave rise to the 32 T cell receptor beta chains below, sequenced in a study of blood T cells in healthy people across ages. A second PCR, run for roughly 7 to 12 cycles, used a sample-barcoded 5' primer plus a J-beta primer mix. TCRdb fed the 5' RACE reads into MiXCR, producing one record per CDR3 protein. This repertoire shows more than 800,000 distinct CDR3 sequences, roughly 26% found once; its top ten account for 17%. The material sequenced was blood. These receptors were taken from a woman over 75 in good health.

This clonotype was detected ten times or more. The rearrangement uses TRBV7-2 and TRBJ1-5; 7 bases fit TRBD1. CDR3 length: 15 amino acids. V lost 3 bases, J lost 5 bases, and 7 bases stayed unmatched. Germline V gene lookup returns CDR1 SGHTA and CDR2 FQGNSA. This CDR3 reads CASSFVTGVDQPQHF. The DNA of the CDR3 is TGTGCCAGCAGCTTCGTAACAGGGGTCGATCAGCCCCAGCATTTT.

The table lists this clonotype with a few counts. This may be a read error: a much more frequent sequence differs by one nucleotide. J is TRBJ2-1 and V is TRBV5-1; D gene ambiguous. The end of the DNA aligns better with TRBJ2-7, so the J call may be wrong. Germline V gene data show CDR1 as SGHRS and CDR2 as YFSETQ. The CDR3 contains 15 residues. The CDR3 loop reads CASSRAGTSYNEQYF. CDR3 DNA sequence: TGCGCCAGCAGCAGGGCCGGCACCTCCTACAATGAGCAGTACTTC.

This rearrangement joins TRBV2 to TRBJ1-4; possible D gene TRBD1, 6 bases. Trimming removed 5 bases at V and 5 bases at J, with 18 bases between. In germline, CDR1 is SNHLY, CDR2 FYNNEI. The CDR3 consists of 16 residues. CDR3 DNA: TGTGCCAGCAGTATTACAGGGTTTGGGGGGAATGAAAAACTGTTTTTT. Its protein product is CASSITGFGGNEKLFF.

This clonotype showed up just a few times. V usage is TRBV7-9 and J usage is TRBJ2-1; D gene uncertain. Trimming pared 3 bases from V and 4 bases from J, leaving 7 bases between. Per germline, CDR1 SEHNR and CDR2 FQNEAQ (reference sequence). The CDR3 runs 13 residues. The CDR3 nucleotides are TGTGCCAGCAGCTTTATGGGGTACAATGAGCAGTTCTTC. Amino acids: CASSFMGYNEQFF.

In the case of this clonotype: This may come from a read error, since a much larger clone is one base off. The DNA is omitted, as the CDR3 cannot be located on it reliably, and the CDR3 follows TCRdb's listing. V usage is TRBV12-3 or TRBV12-4 and J usage is TRBJ2-3; no DNA check was done on the table's D call, TRBD1. The CDR3 is 16 amino acids in total, end residues counted. The CDR3 sequence is CASSFVGQGALDTQDF.

Details on this clonotype: This clone may be a read error of a much larger clone one base away. This sequence joins TRBV5-1 and TRBJ2-5; D is perhaps TRBD2 (8 bases). The CDR3 loop spans 15 amino acids. Per the germline V gene, CDR1 is SGHRS and CDR2 is YFSETQ. V lost 0 bases and J 11 bases, leaving 20 bases between the germline ends. The CDR3, as DNA: TGCGCCAGCAGCTTGGTTAGCGGGACAGCCAATGAGCAGTACTTC. It is translated as CASSLVSGTANEQYF. The variable domain in full, completed from reference TRBV5-1 and TRBJ2-5, reads KAGVTQTPRYLIKTRGQQVTLSCSPISGHRSVSWYQQTPGQGLQFLFEYFSETQRNKGNFPGRFSGRQFSNSRSEMNVSTLELGDSALYLCASSLVSGTANEQYFGPGTRLLVL.

About this clonotype itself: Sequence at one end of the junction differs from germline and may be a read error. V and J are TRBV3-1 and TRBJ2-6; TRBD2 matches 9 bases. The CDR3 consists of 17 residues. The germline CDR1 and CDR2 sequences are LGHDT and YNNKEL (reference sequence). The DNA of the CDR3 is TGTGCCTGCAGCCCTCGGGCGGGAGGGACTGGGGCCAACGTCCTGACTTTC. It translates to CACSPRAGGTGANVLTF.

A remark on this clonotype: An end of the junction differs from the germline gene, which may be a read error. The chain uses TRBV12-3 or TRBV12-4 and TRBJ2-6, with D possibly matching TRBD2 (6 bases). The length of the CDR3 is 19 residues. CDR3 in amino acids: CASSLVGGPLLSEANVLTF. The DNA of the CDR3 is TGTGCCAGCAGTTTAGTCGGGGGACCGCTCCTGTCTGAGGCCAACGTCCTGACTTTC.

A remark on this clonotype: A read error may be the cause here, since a much bigger clone is one base away. The chain combines TRBV9 with TRBJ2-1; 8 bases match TRBD2. CDR3 size: 16 residues. The germline V gene encodes CDR1 SGDLS and CDR2 YYNGEE. The trim removed 4 bases at V and 10 bases at J, leaving 16 bases unmatched. CDR3 sequence reads: CASSPPGGRGRPEQFF. The CDR3 region has the DNA TGTGCCAGCAGCCCCCCTGGGGGGCGCGGGAGGCCCGAGCAGTTCTTC.

V and J are TRBV7-9 and TRBJ2-7, with TRBD1 identical over 8 bases. Germline values: CDR1 SEHNR, CDR2 FQNEAQ (reference sequence). The J segment lost 4 bases and the V segment lost 5 bases, leaving 13 bases of the junction unmatched. This CDR3 comprises 16 residues. CDR3 sequence reads: CASSPESGTGDYEQYF. For the CDR3, the DNA is TGTGCCAGCAGCCCGGAATCCGGGACAGGAGATTACGAGCAGTACTTC.

The rearrangement links TRBV5-1 to TRBJ1-1; TRBD1 agrees at 9 bases. V gave up 4 bases and J gave up 3 bases; unmatched junction bases: 10. There are 16 residues in the CDR3. Germline V lookup: CDR1 SGHRS, CDR2 YFSETQ. CDR3 in amino acids: CASSQTPGTGYTEAFF. For the CDR3, the DNA is TGCGCCAGCAGCCAAACACCCGGGACAGGGTACACTGAAGCTTTCTTT.

The genes are TRBV12-3 or TRBV12-4 and TRBJ2-1; possible D gene TRBD1, 5 bases. The length of the CDR3 is 13 residues. V gave up 4 bases and J gave up 5 bases, with 9 bases separating them. CDR3 in amino acids: CASSSQDNNEQFF. CDR3 DNA: TGTGCCAGCAGTTCACAGGATAACAATGAGCAGTTCTTC.

This clonotype showed up just a few times. The J gene is TRBJ1-1, the V gene TRBV20-1; weak D call: TRBD1 (6 bases). Germline V gene sequence: CDR1 DFQATT, CDR2 SNEGSKA (reference sequence). This CDR3 region has 14 residues. V was shortened by 6 bases and J by 0 bases, with 14 bases between the two germline ends. CDR3 sequence: CSAPWGAMNTEAFF. The CDR3 bases are TGCAGTGCGCCATGGGGGGCCATGAACACTGAAGCTTTCTTT.

At least ten counts were recorded for this clonotype. The CDR3 DNA sequence: TGTGCCAGCAGCATTGGGGGGGCCCAAGAGACCCAGTACTTC. It translates to CASSIGGAQETQYF. The chain combines TRBV6-1 with TRBJ2-5; D possibly corresponds to TRBD2 (7 bases). Germline assignment: CDR1 MNHNS and CDR2 SASEGT. The V and J ends lost 6 bases and 1 base respectively, with 12 bases between them. The CDR3 has 14 residues.

Here the CDR3 reads CASSPRRGGHTGELFF. As DNA, the CDR3 is TGTGCCAGCAGCCCTCGGAGGGGGGGTCACACCGGGGAGCTGTTTTTT. The rearrangement uses TRBV27 and TRBJ2-2; perhaps TRBD2 as D (7 bases). CDR1 MNHEY and CDR2 SMNVEV come from the germline V gene (reference sequence). Trimming left V 6 bases short and J 3 bases short, with 17 bases between. The CDR3 totals 16 residues.

About this clonotype: One base away lies a much larger clone, so this may be a sequencing read error. This chain joins TRBV20-1 and TRBJ2-5, with D perhaps matching TRBD2 (6 bases). This CDR3 region has 15 residues. Trimming removed 3 bases at V and 2 bases at J, with 16 bases between. Germline V gene lookup returns CDR1 DFQATT and CDR2 SNEGSKA (reference sequence). DNA of the CDR3: TGCAGTGCTAGCCCCCTCGCGGGGTCTCAAGAGACCCAGTACTTC. Its translation is CSASPLAGSQETQYF.

The chain uses TRBV7-2 and TRBJ1-5; 7 bases match TRBD1. V lost 5 bases to trimming and J lost 3 bases; unmatched junction nucleotides: 10. CDR3 length: 16 amino acids. Germline loops: CDR1 SGHTA, CDR2 FQGNSA. CDR3 protein: CASSPGGRGANQPQHF. In DNA form, the CDR3 reads TGTGCCAGCAGCCCCGGGGGCAGGGGGGCCAATCAGCCCCAGCATTTT.

The chain recombines TRBV20-1 with TRBJ2-3; D gene ambiguous. The CDR3 has 13 residues. CDR1 and CDR2 (germline): DFQATT, SNEGSKA (reference sequence). V lost 6 bases and J lost 0, with 10 bases in between. The CDR3 DNA follows: TGCAGTGCAGCCGCCTTGAGCACAGATACGCAGTATTTT. Translated: CSAAALSTDTQYF.

This clonotype was detected ten times or more. This rearrangement joins TRBV7-2 to TRBJ1-2; D call uncertain. The CDR3 runs to 14 residues. Trimming pared 3 bases from V and 5 bases from J, leaving 13 bases between. Germline-derived CDR1 and CDR2 are SGHTA and FQGNSA. CDR3 DNA: TGTGCCAGCAGCTTTGATCATAACGTATATGGCTACACCTTC. This codes for CASSFDHNVYGYTF.

About this clonotype itself: This clone may be a read error of a much larger clone one base away. The chain carries TRBV2 and TRBJ2-5; 11 bases match TRBD2. J lost 7 bases, V lost 6 bases, and 4 bases had no gene match. CDR1 and CDR2 (germline): SNHLY, FYNNEI. The CDR3 is made up of 13 amino acids. The CDR3 DNA is TGTGCCAGCAGGGGACTAGCGGAGGGGACCCAGTACTTC. Protein product: CASRGLAEGTQYF.

Many counts were recorded for this clonotype. The chain combines TRBV7-2 with TRBJ2-1, with no clear D. Trimming shortened V by 5 bases and J by 0 bases, and 8 bases separated the two germline ends. From germline, CDR1 is SGHTA and CDR2 FQGNSA. The CDR3 sequence is 14 residues long. CDR3 sequence (DNA): TGTGCCAGCAGCGTGGGAACCTCCTACAATGAGCAGTTCTTC. It is translated as CASSVGTSYNEQFF.

As to this clonotype: The junction and the germline gene differ at one end; a read error may be behind it. V and J are TRBV19 and TRBJ2-7; D may be TRBD1 (5 bases). Germline V CDR1 and CDR2: LNHDA, SQIVND (reference sequence). This CDR3 has 13 amino acids. CDR3 loop: CASSKSGSCEQYF. CDR3 DNA: TGTGCCAGTAGTAAATCAGGGTCCTGCGAGCAGTACTTC.

This clonotype was recorded at least ten times. The CDR3 loop is CASSVRGSYNEQFF. The CDR3 DNA follows: TGTGCCAGCAGCGTTAGGGGGTCCTACAATGAGCAGTTCTTC. The chain carries TRBV9 and TRBJ2-1; maybe TRBD1 (6 bases). Trimming left V 2 bases short and J 1 base short, with 7 bases between. Germline-derived CDR1 and CDR2 are SGDLS and YYNGEE. The CDR3 has 14 amino acids.

The genes are TRBV7-2 and TRBJ1-4; no clear D gene. CDR1 SGHTA and CDR2 FQGNSA come from the germline V gene. This CDR3 spans 15 amino acids. The V and J ends lost 5 bases and 0 bases respectively, with 10 bases between them. CDR3 DNA sequence: TGTGCCAGCAGCACAAGAGGCGCAACTAATGAAAAACTGTTTTTT. It encodes CASSTRGATNEKLFF.

The chain carries TRBV6-5 and TRBJ1-1; maybe TRBD1 (6 bases). The CDR3 is made up of 14 amino acids. V shed 2 bases and J shed 4 bases, with 11 bases lying between them. The V gene's germline CDR1 is MNHEY and CDR2 SVGAGI. CDR3 sequence: CASSYGQPSTEAFF. Here the CDR3 DNA reads TGTGCCAGCAGTTACGGACAGCCTAGCACTGAAGCTTTCTTT.

The chain recombines TRBV3-1 with TRBJ2-7, with D possibly called TRBD1 or TRBD2 (5 bases each). Deletions cut 2 bases from V and 10 bases from J, with 12 bases between. This CDR3 comprises 12 residues. Germline V gene data show CDR1 as LGHDT and CDR2 as YNNKEL (reference sequence). This chain's CDR3 is CASSQLRESQYF. CDR3 DNA: TGTGCCAGCAGCCAACTCAGGGAGTCACAGTACTTC.

The chain employs TRBV30 and TRBJ1-1; TRBD1 matches 9 bases. The CDR3 consists of 13 residues. Looked up from germline, CDR1 is GTSNPN and CDR2 is SVGIG (reference sequence). The V segment lost 4 bases and the J segment 6 bases; nucleotides outside the gene matches: 6. The CDR3 loop reads CAWIRDRVAEAFF. CDR3 in DNA: TGTGCCTGGATCCGGGACAGGGTCGCTGAAGCTTTCTTT. Combining the CDR3 with reference TRBV30 and TRBJ1-1 gives the whole variable domain SQTIHQWPATLVQPVGSPLSLECTVEGTSNPNLYWYRQAAGRGLQLLFYSVGIGQISSEVPQNLSASRPQDRQFILSSKKLLLSDSGFYLCAWIRDRVAEAFFGQGTRLTVV.

This clonotype was picked up a small number of times. The chain combines TRBV9 with TRBJ1-6, with D possibly matching TRBD1 (6 bases). CDR3 length equals 15 residues. Germline lookup yields CDR1 SGDLS and CDR2 YYNGEE. Trimming pared 4 bases from V and 6 bases from J, leaving 14 bases between. The CDR3 region is CASSTGQRLNSPLHF. CDR3 nucleotides: TGTGCCAGCAGCACCGGACAGCGACTTAATTCACCCCTCCACTTT.

V is TRBV28 and J is TRBJ2-7; D gene ambiguous. The CDR3 length is 12 residues. V lost 4 bases to trimming and J lost 4 bases, with 8 bases between them. The V gene's germline CDR1 is MDHEN and CDR2 SYDVKM. CDR3 region: CASSYPMYEQYF. For the CDR3, the DNA is TGTGCCAGCAGTTACCCCATGTACGAGCAGTACTTC.

This clonotype was seen more than once but under ten times. The chain uses TRBV20-1 and TRBJ1-3, with 12 bases identical to TRBD1. Germline V gene lookup returns CDR1 DFQATT and CDR2 SNEGSKA (reference sequence). With 1 base clipped from V and 6 bases from J, the junction kept 1 base outside the gene matches. This CDR3 region has 14 residues. CDR3 in DNA: TGCAGTGCTAGAGCGGGACAGGGGGCAAACACCATATATTTT. Translated, it gives CSARAGQGANTIYF.

Concerning this clonotype itself: Given a much more abundant clone one base away, this may be a read error. The chain is built from TRBV27 and TRBJ2-4; perhaps TRBD2 as D (5 bases). Looked up from germline, CDR1 is MNHEY and CDR2 is SMNVEV (reference sequence). Trimming left V 3 bases short and J 13 bases short, with 16 bases between. The CDR3 sequence is 13 residues long. The CDR3 here is CASSLTIGGGQYF. The DNA for the CDR3 is TGTGCCAGCAGTTTGACTATAGGAGGCGGGCAGTACTTC.

The V gene is TRBV6-1, the J gene TRBJ1-2, with D uncertain. The CDR3 consists of 12 residues. Trimming took off 7 bases at V and 8 bases at J, with 14 bases between the two ends. The germline CDR1 and CDR2 sequences are MNHNS and SASEGT. CDR3 region: CASKNLDSGYTF. CDR3 sequence (DNA): TGTGCCAGCAAAAACCTAGACTCGGGCTACACCTTC.